Given below is one T cell receptor beta chain in context. Its cognate antigen has yet to be identified. No qualities accompany the bases; no much larger clone lies one base away. This sample is drawn from a study of blood T cell repertoires in COVID-19 (dated by TCRdb to 2018 to 2021). Background for the entire study: The collaborator samples originated in the United States, Italy and Spain and spanned the acute and convalescent phases of COVID-19. The prospective study material was composed of cDNA or gDNA derived from T cells, B-cell-depleted T cells, or PBMCs. Deeply sampled blood TCRbeta repertoires from subjects exposed to, actively infected with, or recovered from COVID-19 were included in the dataset. A freely available public database, intended as a resource for researchers studying the immune response to SARS-CoV-2, is where the repertoires were released. Samples came from the ongoing ImmuneRACE study (first 160 participants) plus 1,254 subjects from 6 global collaborators. A de-identified subject ID, COVID-19 status, age in years and sex were almost always included in the sample metadata. Where available, HLA class I and class II types were taken from metadata supplied by the sample provider and were not determined by assay-based typing. Here is what the overall study found, with its caveats: How much clinical and demographic metadata was included differed by source and by participant, and the metadata was provided uncurated.

TCRbeta CDR3 regions were amplified from genomic DNA by means of the immunoSEQ Assay, a bias-controlled multiplex PCR. In the source study's methods: The number of nucleated cells in each sample was estimated from the amplification of reference gene primers within the assay. To quantify the absolute abundance of each unique TCRbeta CDR3 rearrangement, sequence reads were collapsed and filtered. Productive Simpson clonality was computed per sample as the square root of Simpson's diversity index over productive rearrangements. Drawn from immuneACCESS, this table holds only the in-frame rearrangements with V and J called that TCRdb kept. Clones are partly lost; checked studies trace under half to an unresolved V gene and leave the rest unexplained. V, J and clone size are taken as reported in that table, and D and trimming were inferred from the DNA itself. Recorded for this sample are fewer than 85,000 clones; approximately 90% of them occurred a single time. About 8.2% of the sample goes to the ten largest clones.

The CDR3 covers 16 residues, taking in both the cysteine and the phenylalanine. Only CDR3 DNA remains: 48 bases, in frame from the first base. Cut back by 4 bases and 3 bases, the V and J ends lie 18 bases apart. From a lookup of the germline V gene, CDR1 and CDR2 are SGHDN and FVKESK. Collaborating institutions collected whole blood in K2EDTA tubes following their own protocols. For TCRbeta analysis, collaborator samples were shipped as frozen whole blood, as isolated PBMCs, or as DNA extracted from either sample type. The TCR was taken from a human donor in a cohort sampled during active COVID-19. Sequencing input: peripheral blood. The chain is encoded by TRBV14 joined to TRBJ2-5, and the D gene may be TRBD2, 6 bases matching. The DNA sequence reads TGTGCCAGCAGCCGAGAAAGCGGGTTTTCCGAAGAGACCCAGTACTTC. Its coded protein is CASSRESGFSEETQYF.